This T cell receptor beta chain was captured by sequencing in a study of shared clonotypes between healthy human individuals. General observations from the study: Clonotype sharing levels among donors were expected to vary with sequencing depth. Generation probabilities of non-shared clonotypes were lower (relative to those shared by all four donors). About 5% of naive CD4 clonotypes were shared across a handful of donors. Represented genetic and exposure-history diversity was restricted by having few donors.

CD45RO-negative, CCR7-selected cells formed the naive CD8 fraction, which excluded terminally differentiated effector memory CD45RA+ cells. This table comes from immunoSEQ multiplex PCR, and its TCRdb copy is limited to in-frame clones, with some not included. This sample yields around 2,000,000 clones, of which about 93% are seen a single time; about 1.8% belongs to the top ten. CDR3 length: 15 amino acids. V lost 5 bases to trimming and J lost 8 bases, with 21 bases between them. The germline V gene encodes CDR1 MDHEN and CDR2 SYDVKM. This clone has a single count. Its matching antigen is unknown. The source of this sequence is a man between 18 and 29 years old in good health. Some clones in this sample may be carry-over from other donors' samples. The sample taken for sequencing was naive CD8+ T cells from PBMCs. The genes are TRBV28 and TRBJ1-2; perhaps TRBD1 as D (5 bases). CDR3 DNA: TGTGCCAGCAGTATTAGGGGAGTCCGAGGGGTAGGCTACACCTTC. It encodes CASSIRGVRGVGYTF.